The next 7 T cell receptor beta chains were all read from a single sample in a study of patients and donors after allogeneic stem cell transplantation. MiXCR was run by TCRdb on the RT-PCR reads, yielding one entry per CDR3 protein. Of 150,000 to 250,000 distinct CDR3 sequences listed, 40% to 45% are singletons. The sample consisted of blood, either unsorted or a sorted T cell fraction (not recorded which). The receptors come from a human donor who was either an allogeneic HSCT recipient or a stem cell or donor lymphocyte infusion donor (not recorded which). It is not recorded whose cells these are; they may come from a transplant donor.

V gene TRBV7-2 combines with J gene TRBJ1-2; 8 bases match TRBD1. Germline V gene data show CDR1 as SGHTA and CDR2 as FQGNSA. V gave up 1 base and J gave up 4 bases; unmatched junction bases: 14. The CDR3 is 18 amino acids. CDR3 bases: TGTGCCAGCAGCTTAGTAGACGAGACAGGGGCCACCGCCTATGGCTACACCTTC. It specifies CASSLVDETGATAYGYTF.

The chain couples TRBV4-3 to TRBJ1-3; perhaps TRBD1 as D (6 bases). The CDR3 covers 14 residues. The germline CDR1 and CDR2 sequences are LGHNA and YSLEER. V was clipped by 4 bases and J by 3 bases, with 10 bases between them. CDR3 sequence (DNA): TGCGCCAGCAGCCCAGGGGAACGTGGAAACACCATATATTTT. This encodes CASSPGERGNTIYF.

This clonotype was observed at least ten times. The V and J genes are TRBV5-6 and TRBJ2-7; D is undetermined. Germline assignment: CDR1 SGHDT and CDR2 YYEEEE. V dropped 0 bases and J dropped 4 bases, with 5 bases sitting between them. The CDR3 is made up of 12 amino acids. CDR3 sequence (DNA): TGTGCCAGCAGCTTGGTTGGATACGAGCAGTACTTC. Protein sequence: CASSLVGYEQYF. The full variable domain, rest sourced from reference TRBV5-6 and TRBJ2-7, is DAGVTQSPTHLIKTRGQQVTLRCSPKSGHDTVSWYQQALGQGPQFIFQYYEEEERQRGNFPDRFSGHQFPNYSSELNVNALLLGDSALYLCASSLVGYEQYFGPGTRLTVT.

This clonotype was recorded a few times. The gene calls are TRBV12-3 or TRBV12-4 and TRBJ2-5; 7 bases match TRBD1. The V segment lost 3 bases and the J segment 7 bases; nucleotides outside the gene matches: 11. This CDR3 has 15 residues. CDR3 coding DNA: TGTGCCAGCAGTTTTGCAGGGGGTCGCTCCGCGACCCAGTACTTC. It yields the protein CASSFAGGRSATQYF.

Ten or more counts support this clonotype. This chain links TRBV28 with TRBJ1-2, with D perhaps TRBD1 (5 bases). Germline values: CDR1 MDHEN, CDR2 SYDVKM. This CDR3 comprises 14 residues. Between the trimmed V and J ends, which lost 6 bases and 4 bases, there was a span of 15 bases. The CDR3 sequence: CASSLDSRSYGYTF. The CDR3 DNA is TGTGCCAGCAGCCTTGACAGTCGTAGCTATGGCTACACCTTC.

The CDR3 reads CSARGTAGSSYNEQFF. The CDR3 nucleotides are TGCAGTGCTAGAGGAACGGCGGGGAGCTCCTACAATGAGCAGTTCTTC. This rearrangement joins TRBV20-1 to TRBJ2-1; D might be TRBD2 (6 bases). Germline assignment: CDR1 DFQATT and CDR2 SNEGSKA (reference sequence). This CDR3 region has 16 residues. V gave up 1 base and J gave up 0 bases, with 13 bases separating them.

The chain combines TRBV28 with TRBJ2-3; D may be TRBD1 (6 bases). The ends were cut back, 5 bases at V and 0 bases at J, with 9 bases in the middle. This CDR3 has 14 amino acids. Looked up from germline, CDR1 is MDHEN and CDR2 is SYDVKM. This CDR3 reads CASSTGLSTDTQYF. Written as DNA, the CDR3 is TGTGCCAGCAGTACAGGGTTAAGCACAGATACGCAGTATTTT.